Listed here are 9 T cell receptor beta chains from one sample, sequenced in a study of T cells after yellow fever vaccination. TCRdb reprocessed the 5' RACE reads with MiXCR, giving one entry per CDR3 protein. This sample yields 250,000 to 400,000 distinct CDR3 sequences, of which 3.5% to 4.5% are seen a single time; approximately 19% belongs to the top ten. The source material was PBMCs, sampled 15 days after the yellow fever booster vaccination. The receptors derive from a man between 18 and 29 years old who received the YFV17D yellow fever vaccine.

This clonotype has at least ten counts. The genes are TRBV5-1 and TRBJ2-2; D perhaps matches TRBD1 (5 bases). Per germline, CDR1 SGHRS and CDR2 YFSETQ. The CDR3 is made up of 16 amino acids. V gave up 0 bases and J gave up 0 bases, with 9 bases separating them. CDR3 region: CASSLGQSTNTGELFF. CDR3 nucleotide sequence: TGCGCCAGCAGCTTGGGACAGTCCACGAACACCGGGGAGCTGTTTTTT.

In its sample, this clonotype was seen many times. The chain links TRBV7-9 to TRBJ2-4; perhaps TRBD2 as D (6 bases). The CDR3 length is 13 residues. V lost 5 bases to trimming and J lost 7 bases, with 12 bases between them. Germline V CDR1 and CDR2: SEHNR, FQNEAQ (reference sequence). The CDR3 is CASSEIGGNIQYF. Here the CDR3 DNA reads TGTGCCAGCAGCGAGATCGGAGGGAACATTCAGTACTTC.

This clonotype has only a few counts. The V gene is TRBV27, the J gene TRBJ1-5; D remains unclear. The CDR3 covers 16 residues. Germline values: CDR1 MNHEY, CDR2 SMNVEV (reference sequence). Trimming took 6 bases from V and 2 from J, leaving 17 bases between them. The CDR3 DNA reads TGTGCCAGCAGCCTTCGGTCCCGGCTTGGCAATCAGCCCCAGCATTTT. Encoded protein: CASSLRSRLGNQPQHF.

This clonotype has a count of ten or more. The chain joins TRBV4-1 to TRBJ2-5; D is uncertain. The V gene's germline CDR1 is MGHRA and CDR2 YSYEKL. V gave up 0 bases and J gave up 5 bases, with 13 bases separating them. This CDR3 is built from 15 residues. The CDR3, as DNA: TGCGCCAGCAGCCAAGATCTTAAAGGGTGGGAGACCCAGTACTTC. Translated: CASSQDLKGWETQYF.

The chain recombines TRBV24-1 with TRBJ2-1; D not certain. The CDR3 has 13 residues. V was shortened by 4 bases and J by 9 bases, with 12 bases between the two germline ends. Germline V gene data show CDR1 as KGHDR and CDR2 as SFDVKD. The CDR3, as DNA: TGTGCCACCAGTGACTCCTCAGTTAGTGAGCAGTTCTTC. As protein: CATSDSSVSEQFF.

This clonotype was recorded at least ten times. V is TRBV27 and J is TRBJ2-1; 7 nucleotides match TRBD1. The J segment lost 2 bases and the V segment lost 5 bases, leaving 0 bases of the junction unmatched. The CDR3 is made up of 13 amino acids. Germline V gene data show CDR1 as MNHEY and CDR2 as SMNVEV (reference sequence). Here the CDR3 reads CASSDRAYNEQFF. As DNA, the CDR3 is TGTGCCAGCAGTGACAGGGCCTACAATGAGCAGTTCTTC.

This clonotype was seen at least ten times. The rearrangement uses TRBV5-1 and TRBJ2-1; either TRBD1 or TRBD2 may fit D (5 bases each). V was shortened by 7 bases and J by 0 bases, with 11 bases between the two germline ends. The CDR3 is 14 amino acids. CDR1 SGHRS and CDR2 YFSETQ come from the germline V gene. DNA of the CDR3: TGCGCCAGCCGGGACGCGAGCTCCTACAATGAGCAGTTCTTC. Amino acids: CASRDASSYNEQFF.

This clonotype has a count of ten or more. The chain employs TRBV10-2 and TRBJ2-5; the D gene is possibly TRBD1 (5 bases). V lost 2 bases to trimming and J lost 1 base, with 11 bases between them. Germline V gene sequence: CDR1 WSHSY, CDR2 SAAADI. The CDR3 is 15 amino acids. The CDR3 DNA sequence: TGCGCCAGCAGTGAGAAGGGCAGGGCCCAAGAGACCCAGTACTTC. This gives the protein CASSEKGRAQETQYF.

The chain links TRBV20-1 to TRBJ1-3; 9 nucleotides line up with TRBD1. Unmatched junction bases numbered 8, after V lost 5 bases and J lost 9 bases. This CDR3 region has 13 residues. In germline, CDR1 is DFQATT, CDR2 SNEGSKA (reference sequence). The CDR3 nucleotides are TGCAGTGCTCCGGGACAGGGTTCAGTCACCATATATTTT. This encodes CSAPGQGSVTIYF.